Listed below are T cell receptor beta chains from one sample, sequenced in a study of regulatory T cells in long-lasting Graves disease. From the multiplex PCR reads, TCRdb called clonotypes with MiXCR, one entry per CDR3 protein. The sample lists about 450,000 distinct CDR3 sequences, roughly 15% occurring once. The same sample was also studied in work on T cells in Graves' hyperthyroidism and ophthalmopathy.

Sequenced material: peripheral blood mononuclear cells (PBMCs), taken at new diagnosis, from a patient treated with antithyroid drugs. All receptors come from a woman aged 45-60 years with Graves disease. CDR3s include the opening cysteine and the closing phenylalanine or tryptophan. D genes are given only for firm matches. Clone size is not always given. Where it is, it says once, few, many or a class for expanded clones.

j_gene,d_gene,v_gene,len,abundance,CDR3aa,CDR3nt
TRBJ2-1,-,TRBV19,12,few,CASSIPGNEQFF,TGTGCCAGTAGTATTCCTGGCAATGAGCAGTTCTTC
TRBJ2-1,TRBD2,TRBV9,15,few,CASSVETGLKNEQFF,TGTGCCAGCAGCGTAGAGACGGGACTAAAAAATGAGCAGTTCTTC
TRBJ2-1,TRBD1,TRBV27,15,-,CASSYRGTGHNEQFF,TGTGCCAGCAGTTATAGGGGGACAGGGCACAATGAGCAGTTCTTC
TRBJ2-5,-,TRBV2,10,-,CASGSRAQYF,TGTGCCAGCGGTTCCAGGGCCCAGTACTTC
TRBJ2-5,-,TRBV5-1,15,-,CASSTLTGTSETQCF,TGCGCCAGCAGCACGTTGACAGGTACATCGGAGACCCAGTGCTTC
TRBJ2-1,-,TRBV28,16,many,CASSLAGTDLYNEQFF,TGTGCCAGCAGTTTAGCCGGGACGGATCTCTACAATGAGCAGTTCTTC
TRBJ2-7,-,TRBV5-1,14,many,CASSSDILDYEQYF,TGCGCCAGCAGCTCCGACATATTGGACTACGAGCAGTACTTC
TRBJ1-6,TRBD1,TRBV9,16,few,CASSDRTGPYNSSLHF,TGTGCCAGCAGCGACCGGACAGGGCCATATAATTCATCCCTCCACTTT
TRBJ2-1,-,TRBV12-3/TRBV12-4,13,many,CASSFTSHNEQFF,TGTGCCAGCAGTTTCACTTCCCACAATGAGCAGTTCTTC
TRBJ2-7,TRBD1,TRBV28,14,many,CASSSIDRALEQYF,TGTGCCAGCAGTTCTATAGACAGGGCCCTCGAGCAGTACTTC
TRBJ2-5,-,TRBV18,14,-,CASSLSGDQETQYF,TGTGCCAGCTCACTGAGTGGGGACCAAGAGACCCAGTACTTC
TRBJ2-5,-,TRBV3-1,14,-,CASSQVASGETQYF,TGTGCCAGCAGCCAAGTAGCGAGCGGAGAGACCCAGTACTTC
TRBJ2-1,TRBD1,TRBV12-3/TRBV12-4,16,many,CASTNAPPGGLDEQFF,TGTGCCAGCACCAATGCTCCCCCAGGGGGCTTGGATGAGCAGTTCTTC
TRBJ2-1,TRBD2,TRBV11-2,15,many,CASAPMGGPWDEQFF,TGTGCCAGCGCCCCTATGGGAGGGCCCTGGGATGAGCAGTTCTTC
TRBJ2-1,-,TRBV28,18,many,CASSSTRGQWWIPHEQFF,TGTGCCAGCAGTTCGACTAGGGGACAATGGTGGATACCTCATGAGCAGTTCTTC
TRBJ2-1,TRBD2,TRBV2,16,-,CASSSSTGGDNNEQFF,TGTGCCAGCAGTTCCAGTACGGGGGGGGACAACAATGAGCAGTTCTTC
TRBJ2-4,TRBD1,TRBV11-3,16,many,CASSPGTGGMGNIQYF,TGTGCCAGCAGCCCAGGGACAGGGGGCATGGGGAACATTCAGTACTTC
TRBJ1-5,-,TRBV12-3/TRBV12-4,16,few,CASTPSASHYNQPQHF,TGTGCCAGCACTCCTTCCGCCAGCCACTACAATCAGCCCCAGCATTTT
TRBJ2-1,-,TRBV12-3/TRBV12-4,15,many,CASSLRGSSYNEQFF,TGTGCCAGCAGCCTGAGGGGATCCTCCTACAATGAGCAGTTCTTC
TRBJ2-3,-,TRBV5-5,15,many,CASSLAKGAADTQYF,TGTGCCAGCAGCTTGGCGAAAGGGGCTGCAGATACGCAGTATTTT
TRBJ2-3,TRBD2,TRBV5-1,17,many,CASSLAGTSGSQDTQYF,TGCGCCAGCAGCTTGGCGGGGACTAGCGGGAGTCAAGATACGCAGTATTTT
TRBJ2-5,-,TRBV12-3/TRBV12-4,14,many,CASSPTQGRETQYF,TGTGCCAGCAGTCCCACTCAGGGGCGGGAGACCCAGTACTTC
TRBJ2-3,-,TRBV27,13,many,CASRQDLTDTQYF,TGTGCCAGTAGACAGGACCTCACAGATACGCAGTATTTT
TRBJ2-7,TRBD2,TRBV20-1,18,-,CSARDTGLAGGYSYEQYF,TGCAGTGCTAGAGATACGGGACTAGCGGGAGGTTATTCCTACGAGCAGTACTTC
TRBJ2-3,TRBD2,TRBV5-1,16,few,CASSLGGLQPTDTQYF,TGCGCCAGCAGCTTGGGGGGACTACAACCGACAGATACGCAGTATTTT
TRBJ2-7,-,TRBV18,15,many,CASSPPYPSEHEQYF,TGTGCCAGCTCACCACCGTACCCTAGCGAGCACGAGCAGTACTTC
TRBJ2-7,TRBD2,TRBV6-2/TRBV6-3,14,many,CASSYGGRPYEQYF,TGTGCCAGCAGTTACGGCGGGAGACCCTACGAGCAGTACTTC
TRBJ2-7,-,TRBV19,12,-,CASSPGLTEQYF,TGTGCCAGTAGTCCGGGATTAACCGAGCAGTACTTC
TRBJ1-2,TRBD1,TRBV2,13,-,CASREQGPGGYTF,TGTGCCAGCAGAGAACAGGGGCCGGGAGGCTACACCTTC
TRBJ1-2,-,TRBV6-1,13,few,CASSGTDNYGYTF,TGTGCCAGCAGTGGTACGGATAACTATGGCTACACCTTC
TRBJ2-5,TRBD1,TRBV7-9,15,few,CASSLTGQGVETQYF,TGTGCCAGCAGCTTAACCGGACAGGGGGTGGAGACCCAGTACTTC
TRBJ1-4,-,TRBV30,13,many,CAWNRQENEKLFF,TGTGCCTGGAATCGACAGGAAAATGAAAAACTGTTTTTT
TRBJ2-5,TRBD1,TRBV28,15,many,CASSSTGQGALSQYF,TGTGCCAGCAGTTCAACGGGACAGGGGGCCCTGAGTCAGTACTTC